This entry concerns a single T cell receptor (beta chain). Its target is not known. The data were taken from a study of OX40 agonist ivuxolimab in advanced cancers. Findings and limits, study-wide: Certain nonresponders likewise exhibited a low normalized T-cell clonal expansion. Expanded clones tended on average to be more numerous among CD8+ T cells than CD4+.

Samples were taken at baseline and on day 1 of cycles 4 and 7. The CDR3 runs to 16 residues. V was clipped by 4 bases and J by 1 base; unmatched bases: 6. Looked up from germline, CDR1 is MNHEY and CDR2 is SVGAGI. Assay: immunoSEQ multiplex PCR; the TCRdb copy retains only in-frame clones and omits some. The sample includes around 97,000 clones, about 84% seen only once; the top ten take around 5.5%. This TCR was sampled from an adult with an advanced solid tumor such as melanoma, head and neck, liver or kidney cancer. V and J are TRBV6-5 and TRBJ2-2; 7 positions agree with TRBD2. The specimen was CD4+ or CD8+ T cells sorted from blood, collected in a trial of the OX40 agonist ivuxolimab. The CDR3 reads CASSSLAVRNTGELFF. CDR3 sequence (DNA): TGTGCCAGCAGTTCGCTAGCGGTCAGGAACACCGGGGAGCTGTTTTTT.